Listed here are 27 T cell receptor beta chains from one sample, sequenced in a study of blood T cell repertoires in COVID-19. Assay used: immunoSEQ multiplex PCR; TCRdb lists only in-frame clones, some missing. The sample yields fewer than 350,000 clones, roughly 90% seen once. Material for sequencing was peripheral blood. These receptor sequences come from a man between 18 and 35 years old with active or convalescent COVID-19.

The chain joins TRBV15 to TRBJ2-4, with TRBD1 identical over 8 bases. The CDR3 consists of 19 residues. Germline lookup yields CDR1 LNHNV and CDR2 YYDKDF (reference sequence). Unmatched junction bases numbered 16, after V lost 4 bases and J lost 2 bases. This chain's CDR3 is CATSTREPIQGASKNIQYF. CDR3 bases: TGTGCCACCAGCACGAGAGAACCCATTCAGGGGGCTTCCAAAAACATTCAGTACTTC.

This chain links TRBV10-2 with TRBJ2-2; 10 positions agree with TRBD1. CDR1 and CDR2 from the germline V gene are WSHSY and SAAADI. There are 16 residues in the CDR3. With 5 bases clipped from V and 7 bases from J, the junction kept 10 bases outside the gene matches. The CDR3 bases are TGCGCCAGCAGTTTGACAGGGGGCGGACATAGCGGGGAGCTGTTTTTT. It codes for CASSLTGGGHSGELFF.

This clone was seen at least ten times. The chain carries TRBV12-3 or TRBV12-4 and TRBJ1-6; D possibly corresponds to TRBD1 (5 bases). The length of the CDR3 is 13 residues. Deletions cut 5 bases from V and 10 bases from J, with 12 bases between. CDR3 sequence: CASSPQGASPLHF. CDR3 DNA sequence: TGTGCCAGCAGTCCGCAGGGCGCATCACCCCTCCACTTT.

CDR3 loop: CASTPGQGGEQYF. In nucleotides, the CDR3 is TGTGCCAGCACCCCGGGACAGGGGGGGGAGCAGTACTTC. The V and J genes are TRBV12-3 or TRBV12-4 and TRBJ2-7, with 11 bases fitting TRBD1. There are 13 residues in the CDR3. With 7 bases clipped from V and 7 bases from J, the junction kept 6 bases outside the gene matches.

The V call is TRBV18, the J call TRBJ1-4; the match to TRBD1 covers 8 bases. Per germline, CDR1 KGHSH and CDR2 LQKENI. CDR3 length: 14 amino acids. With 5 bases clipped from V and 7 bases from J, the junction kept 6 bases outside the gene matches. The CDR3 nucleotides read TGTGCCAGCTCATCCAGGGGGCAGGTTGAAAAACTGTTTTTT. As protein: CASSSRGQVEKLFF. Combining the CDR3 with reference TRBV18 and TRBJ1-4 gives the whole variable domain NAGVMQNPRHLVRRRGQEARLRCSPMKGHSHVYWYRQLPEEGLKFMVYLQKENIIDESGMPKERFSAEFPKEGPSILRIQQVVRGDSAAYFCASSSRGQVEKLFFGSGTQLSVL.

This chain links TRBV5-1 with TRBJ1-1, with TRBD1 identical over 7 bases. The CDR3 consists of 13 residues. The V and J ends lost 4 bases and 4 bases, in that order; junction bases with no gene match: 4. Germline V gene sequence: CDR1 SGHRS, CDR2 YFSETQ. The CDR3, as DNA: TGCGCCAGCAGCATATGGACAGGCACTGAAGCTTTCTTT. As protein: CASSIWTGTEAFF.

This clone was seen only a few times. The V call is TRBV6-6, the J call TRBJ1-5; 8 bases match TRBD1. The CDR3 runs 14 residues. J lost 6 bases, V lost 1 base, and 2 bases had no gene match. Germline CDR1 and CDR2: MNHNY and SVGAGI (reference sequence). CDR3 coding DNA: TGTGCCAGCAGTTACTTGACAGGGGTTCAGCCCCAGCATTTT. Translating gives CASSYLTGVQPQHF.

V usage is TRBV6-5 and J usage is TRBJ1-4, with 8 nucleotides matching TRBD1. Germline V gene sequence: CDR1 MNHEY, CDR2 SVGAGI. V lost 7 bases to trimming and J lost 4 bases; unmatched junction nucleotides: 5. The CDR3 is 14 residues long. As DNA, the CDR3 is TGTGCCAGCAAACAACAGGGGGTTAATGAAAAACTGTTTTTT. Translated: CASKQQGVNEKLFF.

V usage is TRBV7-2 and J usage is TRBJ1-3; weak D call: TRBD1 (5 bases). The germline V gene encodes CDR1 SGHTA and CDR2 FQGNSA. The V gene lost 1 base and the J gene lost 3 bases, with 16 bases spanning the gap. The CDR3 contains 17 residues. The CDR3 bases are TGTGCCAGCAGCTTAGGGGCGTGGGGCGGAAGTGGAAACACCATATATTTT. Translating it yields CASSLGAWGGSGNTIYF. The full variable domain, with the rest looked up from reference TRBV7-2 and TRBJ1-3, is GAGVSQSPSNKVTEKGKDVELRCDPISGHTALYWYRQSLGQGLEFLIYFQGNSAPDKSGLPSDRFSAERTGGSVSTLTIQRTQQEDSAVYLCASSLGAWGGSGNTIYFGEGSWLTVV.

This sequence joins TRBV6-5 and TRBJ1-2, with D tentatively TRBD1 (5 bases). Germline V lookup: CDR1 MNHEY, CDR2 SVGAGI. This CDR3 is built from 11 residues. V was cut by 6 bases and J by 6 bases, with 8 bases left in between. CDR3 bases: TGTGCCAGCAGGGGGGGAGATGGCTACACCTTC. Its translation is CASRGGDGYTF.

This chain connects TRBV7-9 to TRBJ1-1, with D perhaps TRBD1 (6 bases). Germline CDR1 reads SEHNR; CDR2 reads FQNEAQ (reference sequence). With 1 base removed from V and 2 bases from J, the gap between germline ends came to 8 bases. The CDR3 runs 14 residues. The CDR3 loop reads CASSLEGTNTEAFF. CDR3 sequence (DNA): TGTGCCAGCAGCTTAGAGGGGACAAACACTGAAGCTTTCTTT.

The rearrangement joins TRBV3-1 (or the pseudogene TRBV3-2) to TRBJ2-5; 9 bases map to TRBD2. J gave up 5 bases and V 0 bases, and 7 bases lay outside the gene matches. Germline V CDR1 and CDR2: LGHDT, YNNKEL (reference sequence). The CDR3 is 16 residues long. The CDR3 sequence is CASSQDVSGGDETQYF. CDR3 coding DNA: TGTGCCAGCAGCCAAGATGTTAGCGGGGGAGACGAGACCCAGTACTTC.

This sequence joins TRBV20-1 and TRBJ2-3; D remains ambiguous. V shed 2 bases and J shed 6 bases, with 6 bases lying between them. CDR1 DFQATT and CDR2 SNEGSKA come from the germline V gene (reference sequence). The CDR3 contains 11 residues. CDR3 amino acids: CSARSSDTQYF. The CDR3 DNA sequence: TGCAGTGCTAGATCCTCCGATACGCAGTATTTT.

This clone was seen only once. The chain recombines TRBV27 with TRBJ2-3; 8 nucleotides match TRBD2. Germline CDR1 is MNHEY and CDR2 is SMNVEV (reference sequence). The V segment lost 6 bases and the J segment 3 bases; nucleotides outside the gene matches: 8. The CDR3 is made up of 15 amino acids. This CDR3 reads CASRSGGPSTDTQYF. In DNA form, the CDR3 reads TGTGCCAGCAGGTCGGGGGGGCCTTCGACAGATACGCAGTATTTT.

This chain links TRBV6-2 or TRBV6-3 with TRBJ1-1; D is unresolved. V was cut by 4 bases and J by 1 base, with 7 bases left in between. Per the germline V gene, CDR1 is MNHEY and CDR2 is SVGEGT. The CDR3 loop spans 13 amino acids. The CDR3 nucleotides are TGTGCCAGCAGTTCACCCAGGAACACTGAAGCTTTCTTT. Translated, it gives CASSSPRNTEAFF.

The chain couples TRBV18 to TRBJ1-2; TRBD1 matches at 9 bases. Germline loops: CDR1 KGHSH, CDR2 LQKENI. The CDR3 is 16 residues long. The J segment lost 4 bases and the V segment lost 0 bases, leaving 6 bases of the junction unmatched. This chain's CDR3 is CASSPPGQGRGYGYTF. In DNA, the CDR3 is TGTGCCAGCTCACCACCGGGACAGGGACGAGGCTATGGCTACACCTTC.

The CDR3 is CSARPGQGSFF. The CDR3 DNA follows: TGCAGTGCTAGGCCTGGACAAGGGTCTTTCTTT. This sequence joins TRBV20-1 and TRBJ1-1; a weak D match, TRBD1 (5 bases). CDR3 length: 11 amino acids. V lost 3 bases and J lost 12, with 14 bases in between. Germline CDR1 is DFQATT and CDR2 is SNEGSKA (reference sequence).

The rearrangement links TRBV27 to TRBJ1-2; 8 bases map to TRBD1. The CDR3 spans 15 residues. V lost 5 bases and J lost 12; bases outside the gene matches: 17. The V gene's germline CDR1 is MNHEY and CDR2 SMNVEV (reference sequence). The CDR3 region is CASSPTVGQEAGDTF. The CDR3 region has the DNA TGTGCCAGCAGTCCGACCGTGGGACAGGAAGCCGGTGACACCTTC.

V gene TRBV6-2 or TRBV6-3 combines with J gene TRBJ1-2, with D perhaps matching TRBD1 (5 bases). Deletions cut 2 bases from V and 1 base from J, with 17 bases between. From germline, CDR1 is MNHEY and CDR2 SVGEGT. This CDR3 spans 17 amino acids. CDR3 DNA: TGTGCCAGCAGTTACATTTCCCAGCCGGGACTTAACTATGGCTACACCTTC. Translating it yields CASSYISQPGLNYGYTF.

The chain joins TRBV19 to TRBJ1-5; D unresolved. The CDR3 length is 13 residues. Germline V lookup: CDR1 LNHDA, CDR2 SQIVND (reference sequence). V lost 5 bases, J lost 4 bases, and 9 bases lay in between. CDR3 in DNA: TGTGCCAGTAGTTTAGCGGGGAATCAGCCCCAGCATTTT. This encodes CASSLAGNQPQHF.

This clone was counted a single time. At one end the junction does not follow the germline gene, possibly because of a read error. The chain couples TRBV10-3 to TRBJ2-7; TRBD1 matches at 9 bases. Per germline, CDR1 ENHRY and CDR2 SYGVKD. The CDR3 contains 15 residues. The CDR3 loop is CAISAGDRATYEQYF. Here the CDR3 DNA reads TGTGCCATAAGTGCAGGGGACAGGGCTACCTACGAGCAGTACTTC.

This chain connects TRBV19 to TRBJ1-1; TRBD1 aligns across 9 bases. V gave up 5 bases and J gave up 1 base; unmatched junction bases: 5. There are 15 residues in the CDR3. The germline gives CDR1 LNHDA, CDR2 SQIVND (reference sequence). The DNA of the CDR3 is TGTGCCAGTAGTGCCCGGGACAGGGAGAACACTGAAGCTTTCTTT. Residues: CASSARDRENTEAFF.

This rearrangement joins TRBV5-6 to TRBJ2-3; 7 bases fit TRBD2. V was clipped by 3 bases and J by 1 base; unmatched bases: 5. Germline CDR1 SGHDT, CDR2 YYEEEE. CDR3 size: 15 residues. CDR3 sequence (DNA): TGTGCCAGCAGCTCAAGCGGGGCTCGCACAGATACGCAGTATTTT. It codes for CASSSSGARTDTQYF.

The rearrangement uses TRBV5-1 and TRBJ2-7; possible D gene TRBD1, 6 bases. This CDR3 is 15 amino acids long. Trimming took 3 bases from V and 5 from J, leaving 18 bases between them. The germline gives CDR1 SGHRS, CDR2 YFSETQ. CDR3 protein: CASSWGQGLSHEQYF. The CDR3 DNA reads as TGCGCCAGCAGCTGGGGGCAGGGTCTGTCCCACGAGCAGTACTTC.

The CDR3 DNA reads as TGTGCCAGCAGCCAGTCGGGACAGTCCTACGAGCAGTACTTC. The encoded protein is CASSQSGQSYEQYF. The chain couples TRBV3-1 (or the pseudogene TRBV3-2) to TRBJ2-7; TRBD1 agrees at 7 bases. Germline V CDR1 and CDR2: LGHDT, YNNKEL (reference sequence). This CDR3 contains 14 residues. The junction had 3 bases not matched to a gene; V was cut back by 3 bases and J by 1 base.

This clone was found once. The V call is TRBV13, the J call TRBJ1-3, with 7 bases lining up with TRBD1. The V and J ends lost 2 bases and 2 bases, in that order; junction bases with no gene match: 0. The germline gives CDR1 PRHDT, CDR2 FYEKMQ (reference sequence). The length of the CDR3 is 14 residues. Here the CDR3 reads CASSLTGAGNTIYF. CDR3 DNA sequence: TGTGCCAGCAGCTTAACAGGGGCTGGAAACACCATATATTTT.

V gene TRBV5-6 combines with J gene TRBJ1-3; perhaps TRBD1 as D (6 bases). The CDR3 spans 15 residues. Trimming shortened V by 5 bases and J by 0 bases, and 12 bases separated the two germline ends. Germline loops: CDR1 SGHDT, CDR2 YYEEEE. The CDR3 coding sequence is TGTGCCAGCAGTCCTGACAGGAGCTCTGGAAACACCATATATTTT. Residues: CASSPDRSSGNTIYF.